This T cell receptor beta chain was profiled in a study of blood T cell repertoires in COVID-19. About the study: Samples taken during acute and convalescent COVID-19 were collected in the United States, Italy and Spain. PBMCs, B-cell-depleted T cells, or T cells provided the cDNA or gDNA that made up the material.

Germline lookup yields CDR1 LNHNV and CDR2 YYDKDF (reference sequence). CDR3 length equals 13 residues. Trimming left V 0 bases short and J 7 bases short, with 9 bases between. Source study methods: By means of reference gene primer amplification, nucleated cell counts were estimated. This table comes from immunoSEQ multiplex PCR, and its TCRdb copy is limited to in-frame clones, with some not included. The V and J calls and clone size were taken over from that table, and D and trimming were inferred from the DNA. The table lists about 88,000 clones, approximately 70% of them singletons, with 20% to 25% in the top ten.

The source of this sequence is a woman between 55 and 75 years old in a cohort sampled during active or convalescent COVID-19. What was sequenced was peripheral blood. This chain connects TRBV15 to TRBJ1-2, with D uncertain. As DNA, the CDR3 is TGTGCCACCAGCAGAGAAAGAGGGTTTGGCTACACCTTC. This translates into CATSRERGFGYTF. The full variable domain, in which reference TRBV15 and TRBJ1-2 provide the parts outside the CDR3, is DAMVIQNPRYQVTQFGKPVTLSCSQTLNHNVMYWYQQKSSQAPKLLFHYYDKDFNNEADTPDNFQSRRPNTSFCFLDIRSPGLGDTAMYLCATSRERGFGYTFGSGTRLTVV.